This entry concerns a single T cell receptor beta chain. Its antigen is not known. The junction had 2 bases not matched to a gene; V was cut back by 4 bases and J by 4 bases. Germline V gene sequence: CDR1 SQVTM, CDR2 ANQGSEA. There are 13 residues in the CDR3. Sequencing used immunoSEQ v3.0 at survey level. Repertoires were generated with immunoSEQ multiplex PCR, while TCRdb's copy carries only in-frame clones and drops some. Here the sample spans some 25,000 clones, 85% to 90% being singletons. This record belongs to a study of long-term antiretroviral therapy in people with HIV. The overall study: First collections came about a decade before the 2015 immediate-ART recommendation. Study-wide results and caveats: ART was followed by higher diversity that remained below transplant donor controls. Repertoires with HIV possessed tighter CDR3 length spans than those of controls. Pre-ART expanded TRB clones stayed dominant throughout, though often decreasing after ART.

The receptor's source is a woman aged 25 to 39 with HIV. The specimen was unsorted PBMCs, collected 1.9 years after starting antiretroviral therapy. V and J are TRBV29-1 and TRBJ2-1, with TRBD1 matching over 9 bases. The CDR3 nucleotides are TGCAGCGTTGGGGACAGGGCGTACAATGAGCAGTTCTTC. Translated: CSVGDRAYNEQFF.